Listed here are 29 T cell receptor beta chains from one sample, sequenced in a study of metastatic and nonmetastatic thyroid tumors. There were no patients who had received any treatment before thyroid surgery. TCRdb re-called clones from the PCR reads using MiXCR. The data hold 14,000 or so clones, with 25% to 30% observed a single time. The sequenced sample was tumor tissue. The receptors were sampled from a female donor with papillary thyroid cancer or a benign thyroid nodule (not recorded which). Some clones in this sample may be carry-over from other donors' samples.

Comments on this clone: One end of the junction varies from germline; a read error may be responsible. CDR3 coding DNA: TGCAGTGCTGTCAGGGGTGGGTCCCTTTACGAGCATTACTTC. It yields the protein CSAVRGGSLYEHYF. The genes are TRBV20-1 and TRBJ2-7; a weak D match, TRBD1 (6 bases). The CDR3 contains 14 residues. Germline CDR1 and CDR2: DFQATT and SNEGSKA (reference sequence).

The rearrangement uses TRBV5-4 and TRBJ2-3, with TRBD1 identical over 9 bases. CDR3 length: 13 amino acids. Looked up from germline, CDR1 is SGHNT and CDR2 is YYREEE (reference sequence). The junction had 2 bases not matched to a gene; V was cut back by 4 bases and J by 5 bases. The CDR3, as DNA: TGTGCCAGCAGCGGGACAGGGTTAGATACGCAGTATTTT. The encoded protein is CASSGTGLDTQYF.

This sequence joins TRBV18 and TRBJ2-7; TRBD2 aligns across 11 bases. The trim removed 3 bases at V and 7 bases at J, leaving 11 bases unmatched. The germline CDR1 and CDR2 sequences are KGHSH and LQKENI. This CDR3 has 16 residues. CDR3 protein: CASSPYTSGSGGEQYF. The CDR3 bases are TGTGCCAGCTCACCTTATACTAGCGGGAGTGGTGGTGAGCAGTACTTC. Full variable domain (rest looked up from reference TRBV18 and TRBJ2-7): NAGVMQNPRHLVRRRGQEARLRCSPMKGHSHVYWYRQLPEEGLKFMVYLQKENIIDESGMPKERFSAEFPKEGPSILRIQQVVRGDSAAYFCASSPYTSGSGGEQYFGPGTRLTVT.

This clone has a count of ten or more. The gene calls are TRBV13 and TRBJ2-3; 9 nucleotides align to TRBD1. The junction had 8 bases not matched to a gene; V was cut back by 0 bases and J by 1 base. CDR1 and CDR2 (germline): PRHDT, FYEKMQ (reference sequence). CDR3 length equals 18 residues. The CDR3 nucleotides are TGTGCCAGCAGCTTAGGCCCGGGACAGGGATGGGGCACAGATACGCAGTATTTT. Its protein is CASSLGPGQGWGTDTQYF.

This clone was seen at least ten times. The chain links TRBV28 to TRBJ2-2; unclear D gene. V dropped 4 bases and J dropped 0 bases, with 6 bases sitting between them. Germline V gene lookup returns CDR1 MDHEN and CDR2 SYDVKM. The CDR3 runs to 14 residues. The CDR3 reads CASSSAANTGELFF. CDR3 DNA: TGTGCCAGCAGTTCGGCAGCGAACACCGGGGAGCTGTTTTTT.

This clone was recorded at least ten times. Within the sample, other DNA sequences also encode this same CDR3. The genes are TRBV24-1 and TRBJ1-5, with D perhaps TRBD1 (6 bases). Trimming left V 9 bases short and J 1 base short, with 12 bases between. In germline, CDR1 is KGHDR, CDR2 SFDVKD. This CDR3 region has 14 residues. The CDR3 sequence: CATGGGGSNQPQHF. The CDR3 bases are TGTGCCACCGGGGGGGGCGGGAGCAATCAGCCCCAGCATTTT.

Notes on this clone: One end of the junction is discordant with germline, which a read error may explain. The chain links TRBV28 to TRBJ1-1; maybe TRBD1 (5 bases). Per germline, CDR1 MDHEN and CDR2 SYDVKM. This CDR3 is built from 14 residues. The chain's CDR3 is CASNKGPMKTEAFF. CDR3 coding DNA: TGTGCCAGCAACAAGGGACCGATGAAGACTGAAGCTTTCTTT.

This clone showed up just a few times. It is unclear where the CDR3 begins or ends on the DNA, so no DNA is shown, and the CDR3 is as TCRdb lists it. V usage is TRBV6-2 or TRBV6-3 and J usage is TRBJ1-6. The germline V gene encodes CDR1 MNHEY and CDR2 SVGEGT. The CDR3 length is 13 residues, termini included. This chain's CDR3 is CASSQPNQVSLHF.

On this clone itself: A much larger clone differs from this one at a single base, so this may be a read error. The chain uses TRBV7-9 and TRBJ2-5; unclear D gene. Germline lookup yields CDR1 SEHNR and CDR2 FQNEAQ (reference sequence). Between the trimmed V and J ends, which lost 7 bases and 5 bases, there was a span of 20 bases. This CDR3 comprises 15 residues. CDR3 residues: CASTSGSNMVETQYF. The CDR3 region has the DNA TGTGCCAGCACCTCAGGCTCGAACATGGTTGAGACCCAGTACTTC. The whole variable domain, remainder taken from reference TRBV7-9 and TRBJ2-5, is DTGVSQNPRHKITKRGQNVTFRCDPISEHNRLYWYRQTLGQGPEFLTYFQNEAQLEKSRLLSDRFSAERPKGSFSTLEIQRTEQGDSAMYLCASTSGSNMVETQYFGPGTRLLVL.

This sequence joins TRBV9 and TRBJ2-7, with unresolved D. Germline-derived CDR1 and CDR2 are SGDLS and YYNGEE. V lost 3 bases to trimming and J lost 7 bases, with 14 bases between them. This CDR3 has 13 amino acids. Written as DNA, the CDR3 is TGTGCCAGCAGCGAAACCCCGTCCCGGGAGCAGTACTTC. It codes for CASSETPSREQYF.

As concerns this clone: Other DNA sequences in the same sample also yield this CDR3. V and J are TRBV20-1 and TRBJ2-7; D gene uncertain. The CDR3 sequence is 12 residues long. CDR1 and CDR2 from the germline V gene are DFQATT and SNEGSKA (reference sequence). Trimming removed 4 bases at V and 0 bases at J, with 7 bases between. The CDR3 here is CSAIGGSYEQYF. The CDR3 coding sequence is TGCAGTGCTATTGGCGGCTCCTACGAGCAGTACTTC.

This chain joins TRBV6-1 and TRBJ1-2; D is perhaps TRBD1 (5 bases). The germline V and J ends were trimmed by 5 bases and 4 bases, with 11 bases remaining between them. Per germline, CDR1 MNHNS and CDR2 SASEGT. CDR3 length equals 13 residues. CDR3: CASSKGRLYGYTF. CDR3 in DNA: TGTGCCAGCAGTAAGGGACGGCTCTATGGCTACACCTTC.

There are a few counts of this clone. The chain is built from TRBV6-1 and TRBJ1-2; no firm D call. Looked up from germline, CDR1 is MNHNS and CDR2 is SASEGT. The CDR3 has 13 amino acids. V shed 1 base and J shed 8 bases, with 11 bases lying between them. The CDR3 DNA is TGTGCCAGCAGTGAAGGCCGGCGCGACGGCTACACCTTC. Its translation is CASSEGRRDGYTF.

This clone ranks as medium-sized. The chain is built from TRBV6-1 and TRBJ2-3; D is unresolved. CDR3 size: 11 residues. Trimming shortened V by 5 bases and J by 7 bases, and 7 bases separated the two germline ends. The germline gives CDR1 MNHNS, CDR2 SASEGT. CDR3 in DNA: TGTGCCAGCAGTTATATGAATACGCAGTATTTT. Its translation is CASSYMNTQYF.

In its sample, this clone is medium-sized. The chain couples TRBV6-1 to TRBJ2-1, with D uncertain. Germline-derived CDR1 and CDR2 are MNHNS and SASEGT. Deletions cut 6 bases from V and 4 bases from J, with 10 bases between. This CDR3 is 13 amino acids long. The CDR3 sequence: CASRSDQYNEQFF. In DNA, the CDR3 is TGTGCCAGCAGGTCGGACCAGTACAATGAGCAGTTCTTC.

Here the CDR3 DNA reads TGTGCCAGCAGTTCGGGCAGGGGGTTTAACGAGCAGTACTTC. Amino acid sequence: CASSSGRGFNEQYF. This chain links TRBV27 with TRBJ2-7; TRBD1 aligns across 7 bases. The germline V gene encodes CDR1 MNHEY and CDR2 SMNVEV (reference sequence). J lost 5 bases, V lost 4 bases, and 8 bases had no gene match. There are 14 residues in the CDR3.

This clone was recorded at least ten times. This chain uses TRBV2 with TRBJ1-4; D gene uncertain. This CDR3 has 13 amino acids. Looked up from germline, CDR1 is SNHLY and CDR2 is FYNNEI. V lost 4 bases and J 7 bases, leaving 10 bases between the germline ends. The DNA for the CDR3 is TGTGCCAGCAGTGCAAGTGGGCGTGAAAAACTGTTTTTT. It translates to CASSASGREKLFF.

This clone was counted many times. The chain combines TRBV6-4 with TRBJ2-3; the match to TRBD2 covers 8 bases. Germline V gene data show CDR1 as MRHNA and CDR2 as SNTAGT. CDR3 size: 15 residues. The V gene end was trimmed by 6 bases and the J gene end by 6 bases; junction bases not matched to a gene: 11. CDR3 bases: TGTGCCAGCAGCAACAGCGGGGGCGAAGGTGATACGCAGTATTTT. It translates to CASSNSGGEGDTQYF.

This clone was counted many times. This chain uses TRBV9 with TRBJ1-4; D gene unclear. The V and J ends lost 4 bases and 2 bases respectively, with 12 bases between them. Per the germline V gene, CDR1 is SGDLS and CDR2 is YYNGEE. The CDR3 loop spans 15 amino acids. CDR3 sequence reads: CASSPRADTNEKLFF. In DNA form, the CDR3 reads TGTGCCAGCAGCCCCCGGGCAGATACTAATGAAAAACTGTTTTTT.

This clone was recorded at least ten times. The J gene is TRBJ2-7, the V gene TRBV29-1; D not certain. The CDR3 has 12 residues. Germline CDR1 and CDR2: SQVTM and ANQGSEA. V lost 5 bases and J 1 base, leaving 9 bases between the germline ends. CDR3 sequence reads: CSVIVSSYEQYF. The CDR3 coding sequence is TGCAGCGTTATAGTTTCGTCCTACGAGCAGTACTTC.

The J gene is TRBJ1-5, the V gene TRBV5-1; TRBD1 agrees at 8 bases. Trimming removed 8 bases from V and 4 bases from J; junction bases left unmatched: 26. This CDR3 region has 20 residues. The germline V gene encodes CDR1 SGHRS and CDR2 YFSETQ. The CDR3 sequence is CASLLSGPGGAPYGNQPQHF. CDR3 in DNA: TGCGCCAGTCTCCTCAGTGGGCCAGGGGGCGCCCCTTACGGGAATCAGCCCCAGCATTTT.

The chain joins TRBV6-2 or TRBV6-3 to TRBJ2-7; unclear D gene. The germline V gene has CDR1 MNHEY and CDR2 SVGEGT. Trimming left V 6 bases short and J 6 bases short, with 15 bases between. CDR3 size: 13 residues. The CDR3 region has the DNA TGTGCCAGCAGCGCTTACTCAGGTATCGAGCAGTACTTC. Amino acids: CASSAYSGIEQYF.

The chain has TRBV6-1 and TRBJ2-5; D is unresolved. The V end was cut by 6 bases, the J end by 1 base, with 15 bases between. This CDR3 is 15 amino acids long. Germline CDR1 and CDR2: MNHNS and SASEGT. Here the CDR3 DNA reads TGTGCCAGCAGCCCGACCCCATCAGCCCAAGAGACCCAGTACTTC. Its protein is CASSPTPSAQETQYF.

Remarks on this clone: The junction and the germline gene differ at one end; a read error may be behind it. This chain connects TRBV7-9 to TRBJ2-2; D remains unclear. The CDR3 has 12 residues. Germline V gives CDR1 SEHNR, CDR2 FQNEAQ (reference sequence). The DNA of the CDR3 is TGTGCCAGCTCTCGGGTCACCGTGGAGCTGTTTTTT. This sequence encodes CASSRVTVELFF.

By share of the sample, this clone is medium-sized. The chain combines TRBV6-5 with TRBJ1-1; D is unresolved. Looked up from germline, CDR1 is MNHEY and CDR2 is SVGAGI. Between the trimmed V and J ends, which lost 0 bases and 10 bases, there was a span of 9 bases. CDR3 length: 12 residues. This CDR3 reads CASSYSEATAFF. The DNA of the CDR3 is TGTGCCAGCAGTTACTCAGAGGCTACAGCTTTCTTT.

This clone counts as medium-sized. The rearrangement links TRBV20-1 to TRBJ2-7; TRBD2 matches at 7 bases. CDR1 DFQATT and CDR2 SNEGSKA come from the germline V gene (reference sequence). The CDR3 loop spans 12 amino acids. J was trimmed by 5 bases and V by 7 bases; bases with no gene match: 8. CDR3 sequence reads: CSGGGGWDEQYF. The CDR3 nucleotides read TGCAGTGGGGGGGGAGGTTGGGACGAGCAGTACTTC.

The chain uses TRBV11-2 and TRBJ2-2, with 9 positions matching TRBD2. Germline values: CDR1 SGHAT, CDR2 FQNNGV. The CDR3 loop spans 17 amino acids. Trimming cost V 4 bases and J 6 bases; bases outside gene matches: 12. CDR3 loop: CASSSSLAGFCAGELFF. The CDR3 DNA reads TGTGCCAGCAGCTCCAGTCTAGCGGGGTTCTGCGCCGGGGAGCTGTTTTTT. The complete variable domain, with remaining parts taken from reference TRBV11-2 and TRBJ2-2, reads EAGVAQSPRYKIIEKRQSVAFWCNPISGHATLYWYQQILGQGPKLLIQFQNNGVVDDSQLPKDRFSAERLKGVDSTLKIQPAKLEDSAVYLCASSSSLAGFCAGELFFGEGSRLTVL.

This clone was observed a few times. The gene calls are TRBV6-5 and TRBJ2-1; D might be TRBD2 (6 bases). The CDR3 sequence is 17 residues long. Trimming took 7 bases from V and 12 from J, leaving 31 bases between them. Germline values: CDR1 MNHEY, CDR2 SVGAGI. CDR3 sequence: CASTTVFRHNGSYGQFF. CDR3 DNA sequence: TGTGCCAGCACTACCGTTTTCCGGCATAACGGGAGCTACGGGCAGTTCTTC.

The CDR3 DNA sequence: TGTGCCAGTAGTCTGGGGACGGTAGTAGGATCCTACAATGAGCAGTTCTTC. Translating it yields CASSLGTVVGSYNEQFF. J is TRBJ2-1 and V is TRBV19, with D perhaps assigned TRBD1 or TRBD2 (5 bases each). The CDR3 has 17 amino acids. The V end lost 5 bases, the J end lost 1 base, and 18 bases lay between the germline ends. Germline lookup yields CDR1 LNHDA and CDR2 SQIVND (reference sequence).